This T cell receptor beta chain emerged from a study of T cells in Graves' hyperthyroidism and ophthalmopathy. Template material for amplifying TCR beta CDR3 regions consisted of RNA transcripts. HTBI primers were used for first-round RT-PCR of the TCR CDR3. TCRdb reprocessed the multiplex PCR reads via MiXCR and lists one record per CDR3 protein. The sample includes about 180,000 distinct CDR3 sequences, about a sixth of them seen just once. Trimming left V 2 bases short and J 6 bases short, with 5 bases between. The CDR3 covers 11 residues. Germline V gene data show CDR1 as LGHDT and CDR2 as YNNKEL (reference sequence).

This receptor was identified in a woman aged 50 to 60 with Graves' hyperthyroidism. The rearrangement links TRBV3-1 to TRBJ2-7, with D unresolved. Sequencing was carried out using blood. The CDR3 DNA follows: TGTGCCAGCAGCCAAAATCGCGAGCAGTACTTC. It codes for CASSQNREQYF.